This T cell receptor beta chain was recovered during a study of shared clonotypes between healthy human individuals. Per the germline V gene, CDR1 is MNHEY and CDR2 is SVGAGI. The ends lost 5 bases at V and 4 bases at J; junction bases unmatched: 8. CDR3 length: 15 amino acids. Naive CD8 populations comprised CD45RO-negative cells positively selected for CCR7, excluding terminally differentiated effector memory CD45RA+ cells. This table comes from immunoSEQ multiplex PCR, and its TCRdb copy is limited to in-frame clones, with some not included. The profile shows under 1 million clones, about 96% of them singletons.

The receptor was isolated from a man aged 25 to 45 in good health. The chain links TRBV6-5 to TRBJ2-3, with 8 positions matching TRBD2. Sequenced material: naive CD8+ T cells sorted from blood. Here the CDR3 reads CASSQRESPPDTQYF. For the CDR3, the DNA is TGTGCCAGCAGTCAGCGGGAGTCGCCTCCAGATACGCAGTATTTT.